These T cell receptor beta chains were read from a single sample in a study of OX40 agonist ivuxolimab in advanced cancers. Sequenced by immunoSEQ multiplex PCR; TCRdb stores in-frame clones only, minus some. The data show 40,000 to 55,000 clones, around 89% seen once. The source was CD4+ or CD8+ T cells sorted from blood, collected in a trial of the OX40 agonist ivuxolimab. All receptors derive from an adult with an advanced solid tumor such as melanoma, head and neck, liver or kidney cancer. CDR3s include the opening cysteine and the closing phenylalanine or tryptophan. A D gene is named only where the DNA matches it firmly. Clone sizes are given selectively: once, few, many, or a class where the clone is expanded.

D gene,clone size,V gene,J gene,CDR3 DNA,CDR3 protein
TRBD1,once,TRBV15,TRBJ2-7,TGTGCCACCAGCAGGGACAGGGTTGGCTACGAGCAGTACTTC,CATSRDRVGYEQYF
.,.,TRBV5-1,TRBJ2-3,TGCGCCAGCAGCTACCGGGAGCAGGGAGATACGCAGTATTTT,CASSYREQGDTQYF
TRBD1,.,TRBV28,TRBJ1-6,TGTGCCAGCAGCCCGAAGGACAGGGTCTCCTCACCCCTCCACTTT,CASSPKDRVSSPLHF
.,once,TRBV4-1,TRBJ2-7,TGCGCCAGCAGCCAAGCGGTGGGGAGTTTCTACGAGCAGTACTTC,CASSQAVGSFYEQYF
.,.,TRBV9,TRBJ2-1,TGTGCCAGCAGCGTAGGTGGAGCACCCAATGAGCAGTTCTTC,CASSVGGAPNEQFF
TRBD1,.,TRBV18,TRBJ2-1,TGTGCCAGCTCACCCGGACAGGGGACCTACAATGAGCAGTTCTTC,CASSPGQGTYNEQFF
TRBD1,.,TRBV18,TRBJ2-7,TGTGCCAGCTCACCACAAACGCGTTATCGAGACAGGGCAGGGCTCGAGCAGTACTTC,CASSPQTRYRDRAGLEQYF
.,.,TRBV7-3,TRBJ2-1,TGTGCCAGCAGCGTAACGGACTACAATGAGCAGTTCTTC,CASSVTDYNEQFF
TRBD1,.,TRBV4-2,TRBJ2-7,TGTGCCAGCAGCCAAGTACCCGGGACAGGAGCCTACGAGCAGTACTTC,CASSQVPGTGAYEQYF
TRBD2,.,TRBV11-2,TRBJ2-1,TGTGCCAGCAGCTTAGATAGGGGACTAGCGGGAGTCCAGGAGCAGTTCTTC,CASSLDRGLAGVQEQFF